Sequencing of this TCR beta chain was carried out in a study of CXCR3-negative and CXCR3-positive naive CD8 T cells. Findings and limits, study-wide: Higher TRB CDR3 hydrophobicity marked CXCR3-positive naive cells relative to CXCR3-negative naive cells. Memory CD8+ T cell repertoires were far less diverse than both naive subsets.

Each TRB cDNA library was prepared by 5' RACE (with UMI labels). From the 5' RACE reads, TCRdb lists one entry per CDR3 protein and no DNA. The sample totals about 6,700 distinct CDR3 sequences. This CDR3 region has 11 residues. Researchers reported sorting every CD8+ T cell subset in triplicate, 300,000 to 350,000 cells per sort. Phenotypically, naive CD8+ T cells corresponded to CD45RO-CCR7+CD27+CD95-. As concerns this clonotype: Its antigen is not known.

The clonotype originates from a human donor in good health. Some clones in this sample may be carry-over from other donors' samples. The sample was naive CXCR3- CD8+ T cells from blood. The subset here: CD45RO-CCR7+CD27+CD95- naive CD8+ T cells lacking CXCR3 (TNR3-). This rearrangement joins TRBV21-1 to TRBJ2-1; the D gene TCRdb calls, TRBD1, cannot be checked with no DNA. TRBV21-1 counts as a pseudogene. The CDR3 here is CASTGKGEQFF.